This T cell receptor beta chain was recovered during a study of identical twins. Findings and limits, study-wide: Less excess twin sharing appeared in beta out-of-frame sequences. Abundant beta clonotypes from cord blood had fewer insertions, unlike memory repertoires, which showed none. Out-of-frame alpha sequences shared by twins were enriched for low generation probability.

Germline CDR1 is SGHVS and CDR2 is FQNEAQ. The CDR3 is 14 amino acids. V dropped 3 bases and J dropped 3 bases, with 8 bases sitting between them. Using its own MiXCR run on the 5' RACE reads, TCRdb lists one record per CDR3 protein. The repertoire holds 200,000 to 250,000 distinct CDR3 sequences, more than 9% seen once, with 8% to 10% in the top ten. Everyone who gave samples was a healthy Caucasian. This clonotype was picked up a small number of times. Its target is not known. The TCR originated in a man aged 45-65 years in good health. The genes are TRBV7-8 and TRBJ2-2; unclear D gene. Sequenced material: memory T cells sorted from blood. The CDR3 coding sequence is TGTGCCAGCAGCTTTGCAGGTTACACCGGGGAGCTGTTTTTT. Translated, it gives CASSFAGYTGELFF.